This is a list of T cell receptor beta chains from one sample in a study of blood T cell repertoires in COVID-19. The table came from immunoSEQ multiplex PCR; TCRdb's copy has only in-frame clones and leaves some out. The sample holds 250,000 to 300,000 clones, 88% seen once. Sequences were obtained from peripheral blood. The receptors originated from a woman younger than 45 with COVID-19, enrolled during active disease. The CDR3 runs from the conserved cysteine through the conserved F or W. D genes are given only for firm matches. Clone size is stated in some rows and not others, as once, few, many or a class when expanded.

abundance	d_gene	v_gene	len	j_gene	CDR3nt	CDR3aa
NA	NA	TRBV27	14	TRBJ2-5	TGTGCCAGCAGTCCACAGGGTTATGGGGAGACCCAGTACTTC	CASSPQGYGETQYF
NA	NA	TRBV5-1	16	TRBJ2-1	TGCGCCAGCAGCTTGGGAGGGAGGCCCTCCTACAATGAGCAGTTCTTC	CASSLGGRPSYNEQFF
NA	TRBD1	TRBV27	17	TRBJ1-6	TGTGCCAGCAGTTTAATCCCCGGACAGGGGTTTAATTCACCCCTCCACTTT	CASSLIPGQGFNSPLHF
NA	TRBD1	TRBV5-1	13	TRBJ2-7	TGCGCCAGCAGCTTTGAAGACAGGGACGAGCAGTACTTC	CASSFEDRDEQYF
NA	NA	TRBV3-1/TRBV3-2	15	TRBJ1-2	TGTGCCAGCAGCCGCGATAAGGGAGGGATGTATGGCTACACCTTC	CASSRDKGGMYGYTF
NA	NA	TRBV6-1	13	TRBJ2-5	TGTGCCAGCAGTGAAGATGAGAGAGAGACCCAGTACTTC	CASSEDERETQYF
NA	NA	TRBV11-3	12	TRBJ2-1	TGTGCCAGCAGCCCCCAGGGCAATGAGCAGTTCTTC	CASSPQGNEQFF
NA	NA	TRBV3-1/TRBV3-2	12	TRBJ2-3	TGTGCCAGCAGCCAAAGCGCAGATACGCAGTATTTT	CASSQSADTQYF
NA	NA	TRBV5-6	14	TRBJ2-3	TGTGCCAGCAGCTTGGGAGAAGTGGCAGATACGCAGTATTTT	CASSLGEVADTQYF
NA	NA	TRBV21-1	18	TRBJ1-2	TGTGCCAGCAGCAAAGGTCGGGGAGACAGGGGGCGGTCAAGTGGCTACACCTTC	CASSKGRGDRGRSSGYTF
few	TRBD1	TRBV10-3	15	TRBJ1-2	TGTGCCATCAAGGGACAGGGAAGTGCTAACTATGGCTACACCTTC	CAIKGQGSANYGYTF
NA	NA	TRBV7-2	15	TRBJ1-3	TGTGCCAGCAGTCAGGACGGGGGGACTGGAAACACCATATATTTT	CASSQDGGTGNTIYF
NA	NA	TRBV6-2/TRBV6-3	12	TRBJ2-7	TGTGCCAGCAGTTTTCCAGTCTACGAGCAGTACTTC	CASSFPVYEQYF
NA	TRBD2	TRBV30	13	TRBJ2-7	TGTGCCTGGAGTGTACATAGCGGGTTCGAGCAGTACTTC	CAWSVHSGFEQYF
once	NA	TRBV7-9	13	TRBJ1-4	TGTGCCAGCAGCGAGACAGCAACTGAAAAACTGTTTTTT	CASSETATEKLFF
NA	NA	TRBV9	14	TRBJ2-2	TGTGCCAGCAGCTTACTAGGCGGAACCGGGGAGCTGTTTTTT	CASSLLGGTGELFF
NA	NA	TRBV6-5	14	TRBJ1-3	TGTGCCAGCAGTTATTCATCCTCTGGAAACACCATATATTTT	CASSYSSSGNTIYF
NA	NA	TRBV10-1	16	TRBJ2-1	TGCGCCAGCAGTGAGTCCCGCGGACTCTGGTACAATGAGCAGTTCTTC	CASSESRGLWYNEQFF
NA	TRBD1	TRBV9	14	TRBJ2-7	TGTGCCAGCAGCCCCCGGGACAGCTCCTACGAGCAGTACTTC	CASSPRDSSYEQYF
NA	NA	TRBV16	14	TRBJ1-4	TGTGCCAGCAGCCGTCGGGCAACTAATGAAAAACTGTTTTTT	CASSRRATNEKLFF
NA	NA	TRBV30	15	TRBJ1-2	TGTGCCTGGAGCAGAACAGGGCTAGCTAACTATGGCTACACCTTC	CAWSRTGLANYGYTF
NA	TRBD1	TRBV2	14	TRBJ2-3	TGTGCCAGCAGGGTACAGGGGAGCACAGATACGCAGTATTTT	CASRVQGSTDTQYF
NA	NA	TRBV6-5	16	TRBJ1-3	TGTGCCAGCAGTTACTCTGCGGGGGACTCTGGAAACACCATATATTTT	CASSYSAGDSGNTIYF
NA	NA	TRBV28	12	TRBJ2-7	TGTGCCAGCAGTTTACCGGCCTACGAGCAGTACTTC	CASSLPAYEQYF
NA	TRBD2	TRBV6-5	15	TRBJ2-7	TGTGCCAGCAGTTCGGGACTAGCGGGCCCCTACGAGCAGTACTTC	CASSSGLAGPYEQYF
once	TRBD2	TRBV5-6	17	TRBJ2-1	TGTGCCAGCAGCTTGGTACTAGCGGGAGGGACGAGTAATGAGCAGTTCTTC	CASSLVLAGGTSNEQFF
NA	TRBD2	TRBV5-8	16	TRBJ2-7	TGTGCCAGCAGCCCCCGACTAGCTATCAGCTCCTACGAGCAGTACTTC	CASSPRLAISSYEQYF
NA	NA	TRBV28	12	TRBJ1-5	TGTGCCAGCAGGAGGTTGCGGCAGCCCCAGCATTTT	CASRRLRQPQHF
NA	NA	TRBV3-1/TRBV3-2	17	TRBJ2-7	TGTGCCAGCAGCCAAGCCTCCCGGCAGGGGCCCAATTACGAGCAGTACTTC	CASSQASRQGPNYEQYF
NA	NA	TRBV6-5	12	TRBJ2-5	TGTGCCAGCGGGAGTCGTGTCGAGACCCAGTACTTC	CASGSRVETQYF
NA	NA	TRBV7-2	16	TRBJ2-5	TGTGCCAGCAGCTTAAAGTCCGGAGGGTACCAAGAGACCCAGTACTTC	CASSLKSGGYQETQYF
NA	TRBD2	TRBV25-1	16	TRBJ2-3	TGTGCCAGCAGTGAATGGTCTAGCGGGAGGGAAGATACGCAGTATTTT	CASSEWSSGREDTQYF
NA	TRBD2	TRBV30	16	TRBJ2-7	TGTGCCTGGAGTCTGGAGGGACTAGCGAGCTCCTACGAGCAGTACTTC	CAWSLEGLASSYEQYF
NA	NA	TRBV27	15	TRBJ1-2	TGTGCCAGCAGTTTTACGGGCAGGGTGGCCTATGGCTACACCTTC	CASSFTGRVAYGYTF
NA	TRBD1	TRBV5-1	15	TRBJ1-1	TGCGCCAGCAGCTCGACAGGGGGCTTCGACACTGAAGCTTTCTTT	CASSSTGGFDTEAFF
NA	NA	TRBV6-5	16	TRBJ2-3	TGTGCCAGCAGTTACTCCCCGAGGGAAGGCACAGATACGCAGTATTTT	CASSYSPREGTDTQYF
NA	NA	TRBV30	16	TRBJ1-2	TGTGCCTGGAACCTACCGGGTTCTGGGCAGGGTTATGGCTACACCTTC	CAWNLPGSGQGYGYTF
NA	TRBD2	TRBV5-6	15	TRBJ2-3	TGTGCCAGCAGCAGGGGACTAGCTCCCACAGATACGCAGTATTTT	CASSRGLAPTDTQYF
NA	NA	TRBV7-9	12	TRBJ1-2	TGTGCCAGCAGCTCTACGGGCTATGGCTACACCTTC	CASSSTGYGYTF
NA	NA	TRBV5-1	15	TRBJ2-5	TGCGCCAGCAGCTTGGATCTTACTCATAGTGAGACCCAGTACTTC	CASSLDLTHSETQYF
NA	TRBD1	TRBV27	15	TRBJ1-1	TGTGCCAGCAGGGACAGGGTATACATGAACACTGAAGCTTTCTTT	CASRDRVYMNTEAFF
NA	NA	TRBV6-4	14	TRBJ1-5	TGTGCCAGCCTCCCGGAGAGGGAAAATCAGCCCCAGCATTTT	CASLPERENQPQHF
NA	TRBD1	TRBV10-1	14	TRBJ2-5	TGCGCCAGCAGTAGACAGGGATCTCAAGAGACCCAGTACTTC	CASSRQGSQETQYF
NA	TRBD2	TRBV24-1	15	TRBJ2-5	TGTGCCACCAGTGATTTAATAGCGGGAGGAGAGACCCAGTACTTC	CATSDLIAGGETQYF
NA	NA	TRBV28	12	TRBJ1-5	TGTGCCAGCAGCCTCTTAAATCAGCCCCAGCATTTT	CASSLLNQPQHF
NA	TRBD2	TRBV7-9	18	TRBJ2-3	TGTGCCAGCAGCCTACTACCGGGACTAGCGGGCCCCACAGATACGCAGTATTTT	CASSLLPGLAGPTDTQYF
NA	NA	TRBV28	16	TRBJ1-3	TGTGCCAGCAGTTTACCGCAGGGATCGGGTGGAAACACCATATATTTT	CASSLPQGSGGNTIYF
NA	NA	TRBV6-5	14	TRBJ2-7	TGTGCCAGCAGCATGGGACAACTGGCCTACGAGCAGTACTTC	CASSMGQLAYEQYF